This T cell receptor beta chain was retrieved from a study of shared clonotypes between healthy human individuals. Looking at the study overall: For every donor, three CD4 naive, three CD4 memory, two CD8 naive and one CD8 memory plates were used.

Every immunoSEQ plate was one replicate of a subset's evenly spread DNA. Clones were sequenced by immunoSEQ multiplex PCR, and TCRdb holds only the in-frame ones, with some missing. The table records around 1.4 million clones, roughly 98.5% of them present only once. This CDR3 is 12 amino acids long. The V gene's germline CDR1 is LNHNV and CDR2 YYDKDF (reference sequence). The ends were cut back, 4 bases at V and 9 bases at J, with 10 bases in the middle. V gene TRBV15 combines with J gene TRBJ2-1, with D maybe TRBD1 (5 bases). The TCR originated in a man aged 25 to 40 in good health. Sequenced material: naive CD4+ T cells sorted from blood. This sample's subset: CD45RA+ positively selected. The CDR3 bases are TGTGCCACCAGCAAACGAACAGGTGAGCAGTTCTTC. This encodes CATSKRTGEQFF.